The next 10 T cell receptor beta chains were all read from a single sample in a study of blood T cell repertoires in COVID-19. Clones were read by immunoSEQ multiplex PCR, and TCRdb kept only the in-frame ones, dropping some. This table holds roughly 300,000 clones, around 87% found once. The material sequenced was peripheral blood. These receptors all come from a woman in her forties or fifties who had recovered from COVID-19.

The chain carries TRBV27 and TRBJ1-6, with 8 nucleotides matching TRBD1. Germline V gene lookup returns CDR1 MNHEY and CDR2 SMNVEV (reference sequence). The CDR3 spans 18 residues. The V segment lost 5 bases and the J segment 1 base; nucleotides outside the gene matches: 10. CDR3 protein: CASSLAHRGISYNSPLHF. In DNA, the CDR3 is TGTGCCAGCAGTCTAGCCCACAGGGGGATTTCCTATAATTCACCCCTCCACTTT.

This clone was detected a few times. The chain recombines TRBV12-3 or TRBV12-4 with TRBJ2-1; 9 bases line up with TRBD2. With 6 bases clipped from V and 9 bases from J, the junction kept 6 bases outside the gene matches. The CDR3 spans 13 residues. The chain's CDR3 is CASRQAGGGEQFF. The CDR3 DNA sequence: TGTGCCAGCAGGCAAGCGGGGGGAGGTGAGCAGTTCTTC.

The chain is built from TRBV28 and TRBJ2-6; D may be TRBD1 (6 bases). The germline V gene has CDR1 MDHEN and CDR2 SYDVKM. Deletions cut 7 bases from V and 4 bases from J, with 20 bases between. The CDR3 consists of 17 residues. For the CDR3, the DNA is TGTGCCAGCACCCCCCAGGGGTTTGTTTCAGGGGCCAACGTCCTGACTTTC. Translating it yields CASTPQGFVSGANVLTF.

The rearrangement joins TRBV7-3 to TRBJ2-7, with 8 bases that match TRBD1. Germline V gene lookup returns CDR1 SGHTA and CDR2 FQGTGA. The V and J ends lost 1 base and 3 bases, in that order; junction bases with no gene match: 32. The CDR3 spans 24 residues. The CDR3 reads CASSLSPDLFDRLTLDREDYEQYF. CDR3 nucleotide sequence: TGTGCCAGCAGCTTAAGTCCCGACCTCTTCGACCGGCTTACCCTGGACAGGGAGGACTACGAGCAGTACTTC.

The genes are TRBV7-9 and TRBJ1-3; no clear D. CDR3 length: 13 amino acids. CDR1 is SEHNR and CDR2 is FQNEAQ in the germline V gene (reference sequence). V dropped 5 bases and J dropped 0 bases, with 5 bases sitting between them. The CDR3 nucleotides are TGTGCCAGCAGCCCCCACTCTGGAAACACCATATATTTT. Translation: CASSPHSGNTIYF.

The chain combines TRBV11-3 with TRBJ2-7; D call uncertain. V was clipped by 0 bases and J by 5 bases, with 5 bases between them. Germline-derived CDR1 and CDR2 are SGHNT and YENEEA. The CDR3 totals 12 residues. CDR3 sequence (DNA): TGTGCCAGCAGCTTAGATCGGGACGAGCAGTACTTC. Encoded protein: CASSLDRDEQYF.

This clone was seen a handful of times. This chain joins TRBV28 and TRBJ1-1; D is perhaps TRBD1 (6 bases). CDR1 and CDR2 from the germline V gene are MDHEN and SYDVKM. V was pared by 5 bases and J by 1 base, with 26 bases between. The CDR3 loop spans 19 amino acids. CDR3 amino acids: CASSATRSFYREPNTEAFF. Written as DNA, the CDR3 is TGTGCCAGCAGTGCCACGCGCTCCTTTTACAGGGAACCGAACACTGAAGCTTTCTTT.

The genes are TRBV4-2 and TRBJ2-3; D is unresolved. The V gene lost 0 bases and the J gene lost 3 bases, with 7 bases spanning the gap. CDR3 length: 14 residues. Germline values: CDR1 LGHNA, CDR2 YNFKEQ. CDR3 bases: TGTGCCAGCAGCCAAGATCGAGCTACAGATACGCAGTATTTT. This gives the protein CASSQDRATDTQYF.

The chain combines TRBV19 with TRBJ1-5, with 11 positions matching TRBD1. CDR3 size: 15 residues. The trim removed 5 bases at V and 8 bases at J, leaving 8 bases unmatched. The germline gives CDR1 LNHDA, CDR2 SQIVND (reference sequence). CDR3 in amino acids: CASSGGQGEVEPQHF. Here the CDR3 DNA reads TGTGCCAGTAGTGGGGGACAGGGGGAAGTAGAGCCCCAGCATTTT.

This chain joins TRBV7-2 and TRBJ2-2; 8 bases are shared with TRBD2. CDR1 is SGHTA, CDR2 FQGNSA, per germline. The CDR3 spans 15 residues. J gave up 4 bases and V 4 bases, and 5 bases lay outside the gene matches. This CDR3 reads CASSYSSGSTGELFF. DNA of the CDR3: TGTGCCAGCAGCTACTCTAGCGGGTCCACCGGGGAGCTGTTTTTT.